This T cell receptor (beta chain) appears in the sequencing data of a study of CD8+CD57+ T cells in acquired aplastic anemia. Study overall: DNA recovered from sorted CD4+ and CD8+ cells had a mean of about 3.5 ug. General study findings and limits: Common to patients and controls were twenty-nine CD8+ CDR3 sequences.

This clonotype has a single count. Its antigen is as yet unknown. Genomic DNA, serving as template, underwent TCR beta VDJ and CDR3 profiling. TCRdb redid the calling of the reads with MiXCR, one entry per CDR3 protein. This sample has about 160,000 distinct CDR3 sequences, with over 70% found just once. Whoever was chosen for sequencing had shown CD8+CD57+ cell expansion by flow cytometry. Germline assignment: CDR1 SEHNR and CDR2 FQNEAQ (reference sequence). V lost 3 bases and J lost 5, with 13 bases in between. This CDR3 spans 14 amino acids. The V gene is TRBV7-9, the J gene TRBJ1-2; D may be TRBD1 (5 bases). This TCR came from a human donor with aplastic anemia. The source material was sorted CD4+, CD8+, or CD8+CD57+ T cells (not recorded which) from PBMCs. CDR3 loop: CASSFRGVEYGYTF. The DNA of the CDR3 is TGTGCCAGCAGCTTTCGGGGGGTTGAGTATGGCTACACCTTC.